These T cell receptor beta chains were read from a single sample in a study of lymphopenia after photon versus proton radiotherapy. This table comes from immunoSEQ multiplex PCR, and its TCRdb copy is limited to in-frame clones, with some not included. Of approximately 80,000 clones detected, around 80% appear once; the ten largest clones hold roughly 1.4%. Sequenced here: peripheral blood, sampled from a patient treated with proton-based radiotherapy. The receptor set was obtained from a man between 60 and 70 years old with pancreatic cancer. Each CDR3 is given with its conserved first and last residue. A D gene is named only where the DNA matches it firmly. Only some rows state a clone size, as once, few, many or a class for expanded clones.

size	V	D	J	DNA	CDR3
few	TRBV5-1	.	TRBJ2-2	TGCGCCAGCAGCTACTACGGGAGTATGAGCTCCGGGGAGCTGTTTTTT	CASSYYGSMSSGELFF
once	TRBV18	.	TRBJ1-2	TGTGCCAGCTCACCACTGGATAGGAGAGATTATGGCTACACCTTC	CASSPLDRRDYGYTF
.	TRBV5-1	.	TRBJ2-6	TGCGCCAGCAGCTTGGGAGGGTACAGTTCTGGGGCCAACGTCCTGACTTTC	CASSLGGYSSGANVLTF
.	TRBV10-3	TRBD2	TRBJ2-1	TGTGCCATCAGCCCCGGGACTAGCGGGGGGAAGCAGTTCTTC	CAISPGTSGGKQFF
.	TRBV28	TRBD2	TRBJ2-3	TGTGCCAGCAGCCCCCCTAAAGCGGGAGTTACGGATACGCAGTATTTT	CASSPPKAGVTDTQYF
.	TRBV5-4	TRBD2	TRBJ2-7	TGTGCCAGCAGCTCGATACAGACTAGCGGGACGTACGAGCAGTACTTC	CASSSIQTSGTYEQYF
.	TRBV6-5	.	TRBJ2-7	TGTGCCAGCAGTTCCGACAGGGGACTATACGAGCAGTACTTC	CASSSDRGLYEQYF
.	TRBV5-1	.	TRBJ1-4	TGCGCCAGCAGCTTGGGGGACATAGGGAATGAAAAACTGTTTTTT	CASSLGDIGNEKLFF
.	TRBV11-3	TRBD2	TRBJ2-3	TGTGCCAGCAGCTCCCCCGGGACTAGTGGCACAGATACGCAGTATTTT	CASSSPGTSGTDTQYF
.	TRBV7-9	.	TRBJ2-5	TGTGCCAGCAGCCCCGGGTCGTACCAAGAGACCCAGTACTTC	CASSPGSYQETQYF
.	TRBV7-5	.	TRBJ2-4	TGTGCCAGAAGCCTCGGACTAGGACGGTCCAAAAACATTCAGTACTTC	CARSLGLGRSKNIQYF
once	TRBV19	TRBD2	TRBJ2-1	TGTGCCGCAACCACTAGCGGGATGGAGCAGTTCTTC	CAATTSGMEQFF
.	TRBV7-6	.	TRBJ2-1	TGTGCCAGCAGGGCAAGCGGTTCCTACAATGAGCAGTTCTTC	CASRASGSYNEQFF
.	TRBV27	TRBD2	TRBJ2-5	TGTGCCAGCAGTCCTTGGCGGGAGGGCCTAGAGACCCAGTACTTC	CASSPWREGLETQYF
.	TRBV5-1	.	TRBJ2-3	TGCGCCAGCAGCTTGGCATCAGAGGTGGATACGCAGTATTTT	CASSLASEVDTQYF
.	TRBV10-3	TRBD1	TRBJ1-1	TGTGCCATCAGTGAGCGGCAGGGGGCAATCACTGAAGCTTTCTTT	CAISERQGAITEAFF
.	TRBV7-9	.	TRBJ1-4	TGTGCCAGCAGCCCCGCGTCTCGAGATGAAAAACTGTTTTTT	CASSPASRDEKLFF
.	TRBV7-8	TRBD2	TRBJ2-4	TGTGCCAGCAGCTTAGTCCTAGCGGGAGGTGTAAACATTCAGTACTTC	CASSLVLAGGVNIQYF
.	TRBV18	.	TRBJ1-1	TGTGCCAGCTCAGCCCAAGCTACCCCGAACACTGAAGCTTTCTTT	CASSAQATPNTEAFF
.	TRBV7-2	.	TRBJ2-1	TGTGCCAGCAGCCCGTCATTGCCTCAAGAGCAGTTCTTC	CASSPSLPQEQFF
.	TRBV6-6	.	TRBJ1-5	TGTGCCAGCAGTCAGGCGTCTAGCAATCAGCCCCAGCATTTT	CASSQASSNQPQHF
.	TRBV18	TRBD2	TRBJ2-1	TGTGCCAGCTCCCGAACTAGCGGGGCTACCTACTCCTACAATGAGCAGTTCTTC	CASSRTSGATYSYNEQFF
few	TRBV11-2	.	TRBJ1-2	TGTGCCAGCAGCTTAGAGGACCACTATGGCTACACCTTC	CASSLEDHYGYTF
.	TRBV7-8	.	TRBJ2-5	TGTGCCAGCAGCTTAAGGAGGGTTATGGGTGAGACCCAGTACTTC	CASSLRRVMGETQYF
.	TRBV6-4	.	TRBJ2-5	TGTGCCAGCAGTGATTCCCTGCCGGGGCAGTACTTC	CASSDSLPGQYF
.	TRBV4-1	.	TRBJ1-1	TGCGCCAGCAGCCAAGTTGTATGGCCTTCTGAAGCTTTCTTT	CASSQVVWPSEAFF
.	TRBV28	TRBD1	TRBJ2-5	TGTGCCAGCAGTAAAGCCGGGACAGGGATGGAGACCCAGTACTTC	CASSKAGTGMETQYF
.	TRBV11-2	.	TRBJ2-7	TGTGCCAGCAGCTATGTGGACGGCCTTTCCTACGAGCAGTACTTC	CASSYVDGLSYEQYF
.	TRBV28	.	TRBJ2-7	TGTGCCAGCAGTCCCGGGACTTTCTCCTACGAGCAGTACTTC	CASSPGTFSYEQYF
.	TRBV7-2	.	TRBJ1-3	TGTGCCAGCAGCTTACCCGCAAGCTCTGGAAACACCATATATTTT	CASSLPASSGNTIYF